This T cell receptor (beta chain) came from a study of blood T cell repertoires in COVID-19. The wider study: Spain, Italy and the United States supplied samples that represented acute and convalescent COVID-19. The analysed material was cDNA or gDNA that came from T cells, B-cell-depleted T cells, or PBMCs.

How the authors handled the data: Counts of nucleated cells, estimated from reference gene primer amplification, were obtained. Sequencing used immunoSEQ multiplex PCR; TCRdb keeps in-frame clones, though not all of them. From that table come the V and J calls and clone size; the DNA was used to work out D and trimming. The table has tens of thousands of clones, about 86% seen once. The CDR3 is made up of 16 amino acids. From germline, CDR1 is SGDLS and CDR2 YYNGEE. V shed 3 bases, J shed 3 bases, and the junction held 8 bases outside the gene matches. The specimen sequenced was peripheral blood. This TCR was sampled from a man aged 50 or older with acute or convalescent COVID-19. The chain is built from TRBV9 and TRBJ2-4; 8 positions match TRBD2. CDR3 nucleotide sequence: TGTGCCAGCAGCGGGCGAGGGGGGACTAGCAAAAACATTCAGTACTTC. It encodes CASSGRGGTSKNIQYF.